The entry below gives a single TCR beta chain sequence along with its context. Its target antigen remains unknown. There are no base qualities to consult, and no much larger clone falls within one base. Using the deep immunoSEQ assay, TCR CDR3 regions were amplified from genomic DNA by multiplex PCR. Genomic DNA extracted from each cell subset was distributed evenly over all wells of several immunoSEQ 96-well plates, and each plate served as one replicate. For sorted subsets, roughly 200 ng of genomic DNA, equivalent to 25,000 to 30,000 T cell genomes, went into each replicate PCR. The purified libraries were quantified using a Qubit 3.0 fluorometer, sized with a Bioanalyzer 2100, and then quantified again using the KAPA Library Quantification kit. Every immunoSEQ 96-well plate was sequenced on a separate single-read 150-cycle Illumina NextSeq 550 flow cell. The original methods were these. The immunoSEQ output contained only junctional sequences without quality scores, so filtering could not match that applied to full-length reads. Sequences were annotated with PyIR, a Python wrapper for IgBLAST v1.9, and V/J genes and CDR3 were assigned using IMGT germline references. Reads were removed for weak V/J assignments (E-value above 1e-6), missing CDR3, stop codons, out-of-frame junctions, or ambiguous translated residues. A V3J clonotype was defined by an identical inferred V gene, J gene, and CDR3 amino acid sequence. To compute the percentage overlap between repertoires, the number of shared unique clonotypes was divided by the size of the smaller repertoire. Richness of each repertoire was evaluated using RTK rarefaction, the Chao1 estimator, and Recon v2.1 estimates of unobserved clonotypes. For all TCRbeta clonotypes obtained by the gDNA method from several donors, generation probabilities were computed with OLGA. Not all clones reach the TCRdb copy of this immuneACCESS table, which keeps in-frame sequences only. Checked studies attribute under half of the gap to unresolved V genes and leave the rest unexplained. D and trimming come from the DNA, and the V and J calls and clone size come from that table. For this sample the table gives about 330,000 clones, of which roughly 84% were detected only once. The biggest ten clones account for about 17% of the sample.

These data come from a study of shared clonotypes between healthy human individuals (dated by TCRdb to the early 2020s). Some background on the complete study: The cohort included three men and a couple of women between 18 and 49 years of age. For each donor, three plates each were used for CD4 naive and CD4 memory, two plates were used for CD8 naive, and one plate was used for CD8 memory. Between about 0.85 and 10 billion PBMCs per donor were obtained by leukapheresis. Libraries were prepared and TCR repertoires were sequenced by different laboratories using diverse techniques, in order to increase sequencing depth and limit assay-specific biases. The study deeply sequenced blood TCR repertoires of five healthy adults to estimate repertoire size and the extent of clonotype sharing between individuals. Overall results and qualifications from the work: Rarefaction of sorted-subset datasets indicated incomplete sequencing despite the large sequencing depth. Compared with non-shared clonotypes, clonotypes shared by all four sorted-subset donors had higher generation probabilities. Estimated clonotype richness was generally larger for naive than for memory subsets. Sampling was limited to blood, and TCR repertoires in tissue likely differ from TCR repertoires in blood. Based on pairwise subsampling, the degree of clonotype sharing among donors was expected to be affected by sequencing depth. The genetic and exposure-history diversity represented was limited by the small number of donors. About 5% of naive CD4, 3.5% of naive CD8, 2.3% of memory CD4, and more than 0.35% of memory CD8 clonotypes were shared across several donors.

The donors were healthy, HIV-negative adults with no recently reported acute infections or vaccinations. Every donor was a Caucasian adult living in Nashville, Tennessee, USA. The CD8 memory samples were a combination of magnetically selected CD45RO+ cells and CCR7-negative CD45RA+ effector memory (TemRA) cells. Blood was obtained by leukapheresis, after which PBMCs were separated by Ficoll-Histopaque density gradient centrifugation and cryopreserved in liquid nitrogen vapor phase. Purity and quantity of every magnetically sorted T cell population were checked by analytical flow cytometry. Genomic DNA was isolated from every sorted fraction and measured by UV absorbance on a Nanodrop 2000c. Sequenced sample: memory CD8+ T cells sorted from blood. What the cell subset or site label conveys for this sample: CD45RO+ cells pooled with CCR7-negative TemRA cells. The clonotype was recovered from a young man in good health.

The bases read TGTGCCACGTCCGACAGGGACTATAATTCACCCCTCCACTTT. Its translation is CATSDRDYNSPLHF. The chain employs TRBV28 and TRBJ1-6; 7 middle bases align to TRBD1. According to the germline V gene, CDR1 reads MDHEN and CDR2 reads SYDVKM. The CDR3 starts with the cysteine, ends with the phenylalanine, and has 14 residues. Only the CDR3 DNA stays, 42 bases, in frame from base 1. The germline V and J ends show losses of 10 bases and 3 bases respectively, and no gene match explains 6 bases of the junction.